These 32 T cell receptor beta chains share one sample of origin, sequenced in a study of blood T cells in healthy people across ages. A second PCR of roughly 7 to 11 cycles used a sample-barcoded 5' primer and a J-beta primer mix. TCRdb ran MiXCR on the 5' RACE reads and lists one entry per CDR3 protein. The sample contains fewer than 650,000 distinct CDR3 sequences, about 26% of which appear only once. This sample also appeared in a second study, on T cells of mothers and their children.

The material sequenced was blood. These receptors all come from a boy aged 2-9 years in good health.

This rearrangement joins TRBV4-3 to TRBJ2-7, with D uncertain. The CDR3 totals 14 residues. Trimming removed 4 bases at V and 3 bases at J, with 13 bases between. CDR1 and CDR2 from the germline V gene are LGHNA and YSLEER. This CDR3 is CASSRESQDYEQYF. CDR3 DNA: TGCGCCAGCAGCCGAGAGAGCCAAGACTACGAGCAGTACTTC.

The rearrangement uses TRBV15 and TRBJ2-7; D ambiguous. This CDR3 comprises 13 residues. Trimming stripped 10 bases from V and 7 bases from J, with 20 bases between. CDR1 and CDR2 from the germline V gene are LNHNV and YYDKDF (reference sequence). The CDR3 DNA sequence: TGTGCCATACGTCCCGGGTCCGCGAGGGAGCAGTACTTC. Residues: CAIRPGSAREQYF.

This sequence joins TRBV29-1 and TRBJ2-1, with TRBD2 matching 7 bases. The CDR3 has 14 amino acids. Germline assignment: CDR1 SQVTM and CDR2 ANQGSEA. The trim removed 6 bases at V and 7 bases at J, leaving 12 bases unmatched. The DNA for the CDR3 is TGCAGCGTACGGGCGCCGGGACTACAAAATGAGCAGTTCTTC. Encoded protein: CSVRAPGLQNEQFF.

The rearrangement links TRBV9 to TRBJ2-1; D remains ambiguous. Germline loops: CDR1 SGDLS, CDR2 YYNGEE. Trimming took off 0 bases at V and 1 base at J, with 8 bases between the two ends. CDR3 length: 15 residues. CDR3 in DNA: TGTGCCAGCAGCGTAGGACCAGGATCCTACAATGAGCAGTTCTTC. Its protein is CASSVGPGSYNEQFF. Full variable domain (outside the CDR3, taken from reference TRBV9 and TRBJ2-1): DSGVTQTPKHLITATGQRVTLRCSPRSGDLSVYWYQQSLDQGLQFLIQYYNGEERAKGNILERFSAQQFPDLHSELNLSSLELGDSALYFCASSVGPGSYNEQFFGPGTRLTVL.

The J gene is TRBJ2-3, the V gene TRBV5-1, with TRBD1 matching 8 bases. CDR3 length: 15 amino acids. The germline CDR1 and CDR2 sequences are SGHRS and YFSETQ. Trimming cost V 0 bases and J 1 base; bases outside gene matches: 1. CDR3 residues: CASSLEGQGTDTQYF. In nucleotides, the CDR3 is TGCGCCAGCAGCTTGGAGGGACAGGGCACAGATACGCAGTATTTT.

The J gene is TRBJ1-2, the V gene TRBV4-2; possible D gene TRBD1, 6 bases. This CDR3 has 16 residues. V lost 0 bases to trimming and J lost 5 bases, with 16 bases between them. The germline V gene has CDR1 LGHNA and CDR2 YNFKEQ. CDR3 sequence: CASSQDRARGRYGYTF. The CDR3, as DNA: TGTGCCAGCAGCCAAGATCGAGCCAGGGGACGATATGGCTACACCTTC.

This clonotype was counted between two and nine times. This chain connects TRBV6-5 to TRBJ2-5; D is possibly TRBD2 (7 bases). The CDR3 is made up of 14 amino acids. Germline V gives CDR1 MNHEY, CDR2 SVGAGI. Trimming took 0 bases from V and 7 from J, leaving 12 bases between them. CDR3 region: CASSYSRGLVTQYF. The CDR3 nucleotides are TGTGCCAGCAGTTACTCGCGGGGGCTTGTGACCCAGTACTTC.

This chain connects TRBV29-1 to TRBJ2-1; no clear D gene. The V gene lost 4 bases and the J gene lost 9 bases, with 13 bases spanning the gap. There are 12 residues in the CDR3. Per germline, CDR1 SQVTM and CDR2 ANQGSEA. The CDR3 sequence: CSVGKPGSEQFF. CDR3 bases: TGCAGCGTTGGCAAGCCAGGCTCTGAGCAGTTCTTC.

This rearrangement joins TRBV12-3 or TRBV12-4 to TRBJ2-5; D unclear. This CDR3 is built from 15 residues. The V and J ends lost 1 base and 4 bases respectively, with 13 bases between them. The CDR3 sequence is CASSLVLPPGETQYF. CDR3 DNA sequence: TGTGCCAGCAGTTTAGTCCTTCCTCCGGGAGAGACCCAGTACTTC.

This clonotype has only a few counts. This rearrangement joins TRBV7-6 to TRBJ2-5; TRBD2 aligns across 7 bases. CDR1 and CDR2 from the germline V gene are SGHVS and FNYEAQ. V lost 1 base and J lost 5; bases outside the gene matches: 7. This CDR3 is built from 15 residues. The CDR3 nucleotides read TGTGCCAGCAGCTTAGAGGCGGGAGAGGCGGAGACCCAGTACTTC. It yields the protein CASSLEAGEAETQYF.

This clonotype was seen more than once but under ten times. This sequence joins TRBV7-2 and TRBJ2-5; D remains unclear. Trimming removed 3 bases at V and 5 bases at J, with 16 bases between. The germline V gene has CDR1 SGHTA and CDR2 FQGNSA. This CDR3 spans 15 amino acids. The CDR3 coding sequence is TGTGCCAGCAGCTTGGGGTGGTCTAGAACGGAGACCCAGTACTTC. Translation gives CASSLGWSRTETQYF.

The rearrangement joins TRBV9 to TRBJ2-2; D is uncertain. Trimming took off 0 bases at V and 2 bases at J, with 8 bases between the two ends. Germline-derived CDR1 and CDR2 are SGDLS and YYNGEE. This CDR3 spans 15 amino acids. CDR3 nucleotide sequence: TGTGCCAGCAGCGTAGGATGGCCTAACACCGGGGAGCTGTTTTTT. It translates to CASSVGWPNTGELFF.

The CDR3 region has the DNA TGCGCCAGCAGCTTTACTGCGACAGGGGGCTACGAGCAGTACTTC. This sequence encodes CASSFTATGGYEQYF. The V and J genes are TRBV5-1 and TRBJ2-7; 9 positions match TRBD1. The CDR3 loop spans 15 amino acids. The germline V gene has CDR1 SGHRS and CDR2 YFSETQ. Unmatched junction bases numbered 6, after V lost 2 bases and J lost 3 bases. The full variable domain, with the rest looked up from reference TRBV5-1 and TRBJ2-7, is KAGVTQTPRYLIKTRGQQVTLSCSPISGHRSVSWYQQTPGQGLQFLFEYFSETQRNKGNFPGRFSGRQFSNSRSEMNVSTLELGDSALYLCASSFTATGGYEQYFGPGTRLTVT.

The chain links TRBV30 to TRBJ1-5; no reliable D call. The CDR3 is 12 residues long. V lost 0 bases to trimming and J lost 5 bases, with 5 bases between them. CDR1 and CDR2 from the germline V gene are GTSNPN and SVGIG (reference sequence). CDR3 amino acids: CAWSVEDQPQHF. CDR3 nucleotides: TGTGCCTGGAGTGTAGAGGATCAGCCCCAGCATTTT.

The chain is built from TRBV6-6 and TRBJ1-1; D ambiguous. The CDR3 consists of 13 residues. Germline V gene lookup returns CDR1 MNHNY and CDR2 SVGAGI (reference sequence). V lost 3 bases to trimming and J lost 4 bases, with 9 bases between them. In DNA form, the CDR3 reads TGTGCCAGCAGTTATGTGGTCGGCACTGAAGCTTTCTTT. Protein product: CASSYVVGTEAFF.

This clonotype was seen a few times. V usage is TRBV29-1 and J usage is TRBJ1-4, with 8 bases identical to TRBD1. V was pared by 6 bases and J by 6 bases, with 6 bases of the junction left unmatched. Looked up from germline, CDR1 is SQVTM and CDR2 is ANQGSEA. The CDR3 has 13 amino acids. CDR3 bases: TGCAGCGTGGTACCGACAGGGGATGAAAAACTGTTTTTT. It codes for CSVVPTGDEKLFF.

A remark on this clonotype: This could be a read error, since a much larger clone is one nucleotide away. The rearrangement links TRBV7-9 to TRBJ1-2; 7 positions agree with TRBD1. The V gene's germline CDR1 is SEHNR and CDR2 FQNEAQ (reference sequence). V gave up 0 bases and J gave up 12 bases; unmatched junction bases: 16. CDR3 length equals 16 residues. This CDR3 reads CASSLAGGQTGQDHTF. The DNA for the CDR3 is TGTGCCAGCAGCTTAGCGGGTGGCCAGACAGGGCAGGACCACACCTTC.

The chain is built from TRBV5-1 and TRBJ2-1; 10 bases line up with TRBD2. The J call may be in error: the DNA end matches TRBJ2-5 better. Germline CDR1 reads SGHRS; CDR2 reads YFSETQ. The CDR3 has 16 residues. The CDR3 reads CASSLEAGGPGETQYF. CDR3 nucleotides: TGCGCCAGCAGCTTGGAAGCGGGGGGGCCGGGTGAGACCCAGTACTTC.

The chain employs TRBV27 and TRBJ2-5, with D uncertain. The CDR3 loop spans 13 amino acids. Trimming left V 3 bases short and J 5 bases short, with 10 bases between. Germline assignment: CDR1 MNHEY and CDR2 SMNVEV (reference sequence). DNA for the CDR3: TGTGCCAGCAGTTTTCAGGCTTCGGAGACCCAGTACTTC. Residues: CASSFQASETQYF.

V and J are TRBV4-3 and TRBJ2-3; D gene uncertain. Germline assignment: CDR1 LGHNA and CDR2 YSLEER. V shed 0 bases and J shed 8 bases, with 15 bases lying between them. The length of the CDR3 is 15 residues. CDR3 residues: CASSQDPLPSGTQYF. In DNA, the CDR3 is TGCGCCAGCAGCCAAGATCCACTCCCGAGTGGTACGCAGTATTTT.

In DNA, the CDR3 is TGTGCCAGCAGTTACTGGCGGGAGCAGGGTGAGCAGTTCTTC. Translated: CASSYWREQGEQFF. J is TRBJ2-1 and V is TRBV6-2 or TRBV6-3; 7 bases align to TRBD2. CDR1 and CDR2 (germline): MNHEY, SVGEGT. V dropped 1 base and J dropped 9; count of bases not matched to a gene: 6. This CDR3 comprises 14 residues.

The chain employs TRBV6-1 and TRBJ2-3; possibly TRBD1 or TRBD2 for D (5 bases each). V was clipped by 3 bases and J by 1 base, with 11 bases between them. This CDR3 has 15 residues. From germline, CDR1 is MNHNS and CDR2 SASEGT. CDR3: CASSDYGDGTDTQYF. DNA for the CDR3: TGTGCCAGCAGTGATTATGGGGACGGCACAGATACGCAGTATTTT.

This clonotype was picked up a small number of times. This chain connects TRBV9 to TRBJ1-4, with a weak D call TRBD1 (6 bases). The CDR3 is made up of 14 amino acids. The V end was cut by 2 bases, the J end by 6 bases, with 11 bases between. Germline lookup yields CDR1 SGDLS and CDR2 YYNGEE. CDR3 protein: CASSVSGADEKLFF. The CDR3 DNA reads TGTGCCAGCAGCGTGTCGGGGGCCGATGAAAAACTGTTTTTT.

In this sample, this clonotype turned up a few times. The chain carries TRBV7-2 and TRBJ2-7; D is ambiguous. Germline V gives CDR1 SGHTA, CDR2 FQGNSA. V lost 1 base and J 1 base, leaving 8 bases between the germline ends. The CDR3 length is 14 residues. The CDR3 nucleotides are TGTGCCAGCAGCTTAGAACTAACGTCCTACGAGCAGTACTTC. It codes for CASSLELTSYEQYF. Supplemented by reference TRBV7-2 and TRBJ2-7, the full variable domain reads GAGVSQSPSNKVTEKGKDVELRCDPISGHTALYWYRQSLGQGLEFLIYFQGNSAPDKSGLPSDRFSAERTGGSVSTLTIQRTQQEDSAVYLCASSLELTSYEQYFGPGTRLTVT.

The chain links TRBV4-3 to TRBJ2-1, with no clear D. The CDR3 extends over 15 amino acids. The V end was cut by 5 bases, the J end by 0 bases, with 11 bases between. Germline V gene lookup returns CDR1 LGHNA and CDR2 YSLEER. CDR3 loop: CASSITLTSYNEQFF. CDR3 in DNA: TGCGCCAGCAGCATAACTCTGACCTCCTACAATGAGCAGTTCTTC.

J is TRBJ1-5 and V is TRBV14, with D unresolved. CDR1 and CDR2 from the germline V gene are SGHDN and FVKESK. This CDR3 has 13 amino acids. Trimming pared 1 base from V and 4 bases from J, leaving 5 bases between. The CDR3 reads CASSQGPNQPQHF. DNA for the CDR3: TGTGCCAGCAGCCAAGGGCCGAATCAGCCCCAGCATTTT.

The V and J genes are TRBV6-5 and TRBJ2-5; D possibly corresponds to TRBD2 (6 bases). The J call may be wrong; the DNA end is better matched by TRBJ2-7. Germline assignment: CDR1 MNHEY and CDR2 SVGAGI. The CDR3 spans 18 residues. CDR3 residues: CASSYPSSGRRNLYEQYF. In DNA form, the CDR3 reads TGTGCCAGCAGTTACCCGTCCTCGGGGAGGCGGAACCTCTACGAGCAGTACTTC.

CDR3 DNA: TGTGCCATCAGTGGGGACGGATCGAATGAAAAACTGTTTTTT. This translates into CAISGDGSNEKLFF. The chain couples TRBV10-3 to TRBJ1-4; D possibly corresponds to TRBD1 (5 bases). Trimming took off 4 bases at V and 5 bases at J, with 11 bases between the two ends. The CDR3 sequence is 14 residues long. Germline V CDR1 and CDR2: ENHRY, SYGVKD.

V and J are TRBV7-9 and TRBJ2-4, with D uncertain. The ends were cut back, 1 base at V and 8 bases at J, with 12 bases in the middle. The CDR3 runs to 14 residues. Germline loops: CDR1 SEHNR, CDR2 FQNEAQ (reference sequence). CDR3 protein: CASSLGGRLDIQYF. The CDR3 nucleotides are TGTGCCAGCAGCTTAGGTGGCAGATTGGACATTCAGTACTTC.

This clonotype occurred a few times. The chain employs TRBV7-9 and TRBJ1-1; 9 bases are shared with TRBD1. The CDR3 contains 14 residues. Losses at the gene ends were 3 bases for V and 5 bases for J; bases not matched to a gene: 4. CDR1 SEHNR and CDR2 FQNEAQ come from the germline V gene (reference sequence). CDR3 bases: TGTGCCAGCAGCTTCTGGGACAGGGAAACTGAAGCTTTCTTT. This sequence encodes CASSFWDRETEAFF.

Only a few counts were recorded for this clonotype. The chain recombines TRBV20-1 with TRBJ1-1, with 8 bases matching TRBD1. The CDR3 consists of 13 residues. The germline gives CDR1 DFQATT, CDR2 SNEGSKA (reference sequence). CDR3 nucleotide sequence: TGCAGGGTTAGGACAGGGATGAACACTGAAGCTTTCTTT. Its translation is CRVRTGMNTEAFF.

The chain couples TRBV5-1 to TRBJ2-5; D unclear. V was pared by 3 bases and J by 4 bases, with 7 bases between. Per the germline V gene, CDR1 is SGHRS and CDR2 is YFSETQ. This CDR3 has 12 residues. CDR3 sequence reads: CASSSTIETQYF. The CDR3 coding sequence is TGCGCCAGCAGCTCAACCATAGAGACCCAGTACTTC.